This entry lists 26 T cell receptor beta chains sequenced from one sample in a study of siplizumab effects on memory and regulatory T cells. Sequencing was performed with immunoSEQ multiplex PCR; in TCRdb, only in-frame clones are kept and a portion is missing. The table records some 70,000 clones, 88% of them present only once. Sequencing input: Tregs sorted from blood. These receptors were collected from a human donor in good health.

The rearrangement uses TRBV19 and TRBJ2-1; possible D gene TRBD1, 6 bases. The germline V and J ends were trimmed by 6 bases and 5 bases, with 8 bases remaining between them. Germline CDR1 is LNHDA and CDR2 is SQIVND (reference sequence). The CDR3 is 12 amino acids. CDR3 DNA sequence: TGTGCCAGTAGGCGACAGGACAATGAGCAGTTCTTC. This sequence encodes CASRRQDNEQFF.

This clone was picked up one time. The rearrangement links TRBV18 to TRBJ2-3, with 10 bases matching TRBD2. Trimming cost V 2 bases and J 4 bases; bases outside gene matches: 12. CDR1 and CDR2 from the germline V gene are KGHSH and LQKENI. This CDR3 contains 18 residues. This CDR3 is CASSPGQREGHKADTQYF. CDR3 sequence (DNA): TGTGCCAGCTCACCAGGGCAGCGGGAGGGCCACAAGGCAGATACGCAGTATTTT.

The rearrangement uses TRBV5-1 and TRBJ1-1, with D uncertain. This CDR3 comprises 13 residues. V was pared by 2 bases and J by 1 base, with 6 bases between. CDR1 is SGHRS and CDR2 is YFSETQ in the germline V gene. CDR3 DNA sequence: TGCGCCAGCAGCTTTAACTCGAACACTGAAGCTTTCTTT. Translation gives CASSFNSNTEAFF.

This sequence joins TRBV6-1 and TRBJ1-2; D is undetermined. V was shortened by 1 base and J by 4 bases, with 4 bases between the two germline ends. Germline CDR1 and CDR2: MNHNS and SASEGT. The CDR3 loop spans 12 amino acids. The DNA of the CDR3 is TGTGCCAGCAGTGAAGGGGGCTATGGCTACACCTTC. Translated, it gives CASSEGGYGYTF.

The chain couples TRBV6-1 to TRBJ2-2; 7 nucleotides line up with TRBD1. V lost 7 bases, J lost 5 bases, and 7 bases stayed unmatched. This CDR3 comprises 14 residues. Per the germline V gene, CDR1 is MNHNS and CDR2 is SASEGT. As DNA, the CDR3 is TGTGCCAGCATCCCGACAGGGTTGACCGGGGAGCTGTTTTTT. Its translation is CASIPTGLTGELFF.

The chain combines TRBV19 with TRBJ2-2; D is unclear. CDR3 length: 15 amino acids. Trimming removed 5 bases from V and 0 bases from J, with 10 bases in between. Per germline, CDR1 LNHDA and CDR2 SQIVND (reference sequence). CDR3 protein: CASSWVLANTGELFF. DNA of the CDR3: TGTGCCAGTAGTTGGGTGTTAGCGAACACCGGGGAGCTGTTTTTT.

The chain's CDR3 is CASSNQGTGNQPQHF. As DNA, the CDR3 is TGTGCCAGTAGCAACCAGGGGACTGGCAATCAGCCCCAGCATTTT. This chain joins TRBV19 and TRBJ1-5; TRBD1 is a possible D gene (6 bases). The CDR3 length is 15 residues. Germline loops: CDR1 LNHDA, CDR2 SQIVND (reference sequence). Trimming left V 6 bases short and J 2 bases short, with 14 bases between. Full variable domain (outside the CDR3, taken from reference TRBV19 and TRBJ1-5): DGGITQSPKYLFRKEGQNVTLSCEQNLNHDAMYWYRQDPGQGLRLIYYSQIVNDFQKGDIAEGYSVSREKKESFPLTVTSAQKNPTAFYLCASSNQGTGNQPQHFGDGTRLSIL.

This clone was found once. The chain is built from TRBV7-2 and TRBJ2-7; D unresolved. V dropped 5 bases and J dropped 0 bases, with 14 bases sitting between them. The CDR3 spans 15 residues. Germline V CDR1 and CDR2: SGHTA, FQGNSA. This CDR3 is CASSPAVRTSYEQYF. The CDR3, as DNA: TGTGCCAGCAGCCCCGCCGTAAGGACCTCCTACGAGCAGTACTTC. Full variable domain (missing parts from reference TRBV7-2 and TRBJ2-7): GAGVSQSPSNKVTEKGKDVELRCDPISGHTALYWYRQSLGQGLEFLIYFQGNSAPDKSGLPSDRFSAERTGGSVSTLTIQRTQQEDSAVYLCASSPAVRTSYEQYFGPGTRLTVT.

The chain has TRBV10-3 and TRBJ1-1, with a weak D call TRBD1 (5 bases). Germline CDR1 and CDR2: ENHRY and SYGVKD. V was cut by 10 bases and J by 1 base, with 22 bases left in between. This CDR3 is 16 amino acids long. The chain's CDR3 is CATLEQYRLANTEAFF. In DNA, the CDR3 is TGTGCCACCCTGGAACAGTACAGGTTGGCGAACACTGAAGCTTTCTTT.

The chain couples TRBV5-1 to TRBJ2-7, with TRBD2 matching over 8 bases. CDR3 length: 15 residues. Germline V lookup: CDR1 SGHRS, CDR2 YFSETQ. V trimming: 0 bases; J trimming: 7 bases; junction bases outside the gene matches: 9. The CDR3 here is CASSLAGGRIDEQYF. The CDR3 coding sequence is TGCGCCAGCAGCTTGGCCGGCGGGAGGATAGATGAGCAGTACTTC.

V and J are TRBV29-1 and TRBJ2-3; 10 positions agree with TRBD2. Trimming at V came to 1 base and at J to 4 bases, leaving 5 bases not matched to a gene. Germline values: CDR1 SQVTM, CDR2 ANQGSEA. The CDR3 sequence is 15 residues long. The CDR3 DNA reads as TGCAGCGTTGAAGTTAGCGGGAGGTCTGCAGATACGCAGTATTTT. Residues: CSVEVSGRSADTQYF.

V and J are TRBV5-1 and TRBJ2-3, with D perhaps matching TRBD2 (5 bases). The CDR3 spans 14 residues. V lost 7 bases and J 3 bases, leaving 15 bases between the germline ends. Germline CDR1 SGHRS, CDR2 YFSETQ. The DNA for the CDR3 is TGCGCCAGCGGTCCGGGGTCAGGTACAGATACGCAGTATTTT. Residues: CASGPGSGTDTQYF.

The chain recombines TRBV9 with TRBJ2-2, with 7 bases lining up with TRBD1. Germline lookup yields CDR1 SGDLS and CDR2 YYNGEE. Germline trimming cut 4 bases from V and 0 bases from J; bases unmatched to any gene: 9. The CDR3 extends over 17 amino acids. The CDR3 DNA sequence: TGTGCCAGCAGCCCCCGACAGGGCCTTTCGAACACCGGGGAGCTGTTTTTT. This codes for CASSPRQGLSNTGELFF.

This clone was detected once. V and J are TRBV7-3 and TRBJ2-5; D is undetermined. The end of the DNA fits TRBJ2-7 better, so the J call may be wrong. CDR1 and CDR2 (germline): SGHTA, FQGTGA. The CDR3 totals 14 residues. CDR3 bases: TGTGCCCTCAACTTGACACCCTCTTTCTACGAGCAGTACTTC. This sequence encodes CALNLTPSFYEQYF.

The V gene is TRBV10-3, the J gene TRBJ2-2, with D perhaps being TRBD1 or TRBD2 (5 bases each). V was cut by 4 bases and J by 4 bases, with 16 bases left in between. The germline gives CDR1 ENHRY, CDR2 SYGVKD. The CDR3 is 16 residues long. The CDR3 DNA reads TGTGCCATCAGTGCCGGGACGGTATCAGGCACCGGGGAGCTGTTTTTT. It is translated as CAISAGTVSGTGELFF.

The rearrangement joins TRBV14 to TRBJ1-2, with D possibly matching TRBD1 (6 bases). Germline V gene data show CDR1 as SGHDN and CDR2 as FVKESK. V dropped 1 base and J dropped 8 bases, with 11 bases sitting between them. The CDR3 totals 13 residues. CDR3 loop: CASSQGIGGGYTF. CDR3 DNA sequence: TGTGCCAGCAGCCAAGGTATTGGGGGCGGCTACACCTTC.

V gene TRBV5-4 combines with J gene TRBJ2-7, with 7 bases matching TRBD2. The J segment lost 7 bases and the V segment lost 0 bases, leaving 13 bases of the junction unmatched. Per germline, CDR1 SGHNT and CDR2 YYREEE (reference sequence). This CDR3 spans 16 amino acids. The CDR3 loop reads CASSLGASGTGMEQYF. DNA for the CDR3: TGTGCCAGCAGCTTGGGCGCGAGCGGGACCGGTATGGAGCAGTACTTC.

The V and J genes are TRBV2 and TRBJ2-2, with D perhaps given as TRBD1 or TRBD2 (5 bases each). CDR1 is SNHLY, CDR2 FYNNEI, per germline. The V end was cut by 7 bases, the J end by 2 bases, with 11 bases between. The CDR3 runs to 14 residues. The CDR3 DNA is TGTGCCAGCAACGGGGACCAAAACACCGGGGAGCTGTTTTTT. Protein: CASNGDQNTGELFF.

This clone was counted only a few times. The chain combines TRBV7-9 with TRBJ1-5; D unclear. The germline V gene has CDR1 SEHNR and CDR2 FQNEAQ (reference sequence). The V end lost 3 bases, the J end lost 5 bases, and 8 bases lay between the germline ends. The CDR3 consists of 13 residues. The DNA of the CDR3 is TGTGCCAGCAGCTTCGGGTGGTATCAGCCCCAGCATTTT. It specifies CASSFGWYQPQHF.

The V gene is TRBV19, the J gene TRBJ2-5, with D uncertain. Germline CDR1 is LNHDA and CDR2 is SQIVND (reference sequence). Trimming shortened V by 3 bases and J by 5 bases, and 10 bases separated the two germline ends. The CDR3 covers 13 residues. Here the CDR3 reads CASSINGRETQYF. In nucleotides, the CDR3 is TGTGCCAGTAGTATTAACGGACGGGAGACCCAGTACTTC.

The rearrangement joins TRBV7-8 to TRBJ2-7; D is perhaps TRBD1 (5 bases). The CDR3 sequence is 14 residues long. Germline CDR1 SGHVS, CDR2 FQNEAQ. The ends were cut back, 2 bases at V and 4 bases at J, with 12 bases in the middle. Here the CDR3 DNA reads TGTGCCAGCAGCTTATTGCGGACAAGTTACGAGCAGTACTTC. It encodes CASSLLRTSYEQYF.

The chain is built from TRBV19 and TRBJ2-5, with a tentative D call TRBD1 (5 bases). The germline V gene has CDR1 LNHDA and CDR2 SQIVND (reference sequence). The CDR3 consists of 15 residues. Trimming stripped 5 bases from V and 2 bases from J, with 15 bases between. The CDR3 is CASSWYPGRQETQYF. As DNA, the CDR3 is TGTGCCAGTAGTTGGTATCCAGGGCGACAAGAGACCCAGTACTTC. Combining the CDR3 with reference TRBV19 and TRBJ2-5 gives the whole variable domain DGGITQSPKYLFRKEGQNVTLSCEQNLNHDAMYWYRQDPGQGLRLIYYSQIVNDFQKGDIAEGYSVSREKKESFPLTVTSAQKNPTAFYLCASSWYPGRQETQYFGPGTRLLVL.

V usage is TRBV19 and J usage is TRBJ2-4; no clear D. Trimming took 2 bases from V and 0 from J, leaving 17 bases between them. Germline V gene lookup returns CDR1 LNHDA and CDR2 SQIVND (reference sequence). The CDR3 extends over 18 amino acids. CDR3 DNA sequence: TGTGCCAGTAGTATAAGGAGACAACCGGTTCTAGCCAAAAACATTCAGTACTTC. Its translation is CASSIRRQPVLAKNIQYF.

The CDR3 loop is CASSLDGAGASNEQFF. CDR3 DNA: TGTGCCAGCAGCTTAGATGGGGCGGGGGCCTCGAATGAGCAGTTCTTC. The chain combines TRBV7-2 with TRBJ2-1, with D possibly matching TRBD2 (7 bases). Trimming left V 1 base short and J 7 bases short, with 17 bases between. Germline V lookup: CDR1 SGHTA, CDR2 FQGNSA. The length of the CDR3 is 16 residues.

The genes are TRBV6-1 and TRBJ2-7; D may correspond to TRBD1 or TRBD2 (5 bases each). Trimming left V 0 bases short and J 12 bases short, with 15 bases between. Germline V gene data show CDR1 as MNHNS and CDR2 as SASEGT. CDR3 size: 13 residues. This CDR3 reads CASSEARGAAGYF. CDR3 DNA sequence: TGTGCCAGCAGTGAAGCAAGAGGGGCGGCGGGGTACTTC.

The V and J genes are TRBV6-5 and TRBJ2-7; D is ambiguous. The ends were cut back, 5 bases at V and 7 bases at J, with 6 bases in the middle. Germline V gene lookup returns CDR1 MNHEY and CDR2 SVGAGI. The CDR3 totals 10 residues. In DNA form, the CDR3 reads TGTGCCAGCAGTGAATATGAGCAGTACTTC. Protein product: CASSEYEQYF.